This T cell receptor (beta chain) was recovered during a study of blood T cell repertoires in COVID-19 (TCRdb year 2020). In terms of the full investigation: Collaborator samples came from the United States, Italy and Spain and covered acute and convalescent phases of COVID-19. Where available, HLA class I and class II types were obtained from metadata supplied by the sample provider rather than from assay-based typing. The repertoires were released in a freely available public database meant as a resource for research on the immune response to SARS-CoV-2. Subjects who had been exposed to COVID-19, were actively infected with it, or had recovered from it provided the deeply sampled blood TCRbeta repertoires that made up the dataset. The prospective study material was composed of cDNA or gDNA derived from T cells, B-cell-depleted T cells, or PBMCs. Nearly every sample came with metadata listing a de-identified subject ID, COVID-19 status, age in years and sex. The samples were drawn from the first 160 participants of the ongoing ImmuneRACE study and from over 950 subjects provided by 6 global collaborators. Here is what the overall study found, with its caveats: Clinical and demographic metadata were provided uncurated, with the amount varying by source and participant.

TCRbeta CDR3 regions were amplified from genomic DNA using the immunoSEQ Assay, a bias-controlled multiplex PCR. Per the authors' processing: The number of nucleated cells in each sample was estimated from the amplification of reference gene primers within the assay. To quantify the absolute abundance of each unique TCRbeta CDR3 rearrangement, sequence reads were collapsed and filtered. For each sample, productive Simpson clonality was calculated by taking the square root of Simpson's diversity index across productive rearrangements. The source is immuneACCESS, and TCRdb retained only in-frame sequences with V and J called. Part of the clones is not carried over; for the studies checked, unresolved V genes explain less than half of this, and the remainder is unexplained. The V and J calls and clone size come from that table; D and trimming were worked out from the DNA. For this sample the table gives roughly 100,000 clones, of which 81% were detected only once. The top ten hold over 35% of the sample.

To note about this clone: No cognate antigen has been identified for it. The input lacks base qualities; no much larger clone sits a single base away.

The CDR3 measures 16 amino acids from cysteine to phenylalanine. Only the CDR3 part of the read is kept: 48 bases, read in frame from the first base. Via the germline V gene (reference sequence), CDR1 is MNHEY and CDR2 SMNVEV. V is cut by 6 bases and J by 4 bases, and the space between the germline ends is 18 bases. Collaborating institutions collected whole blood in K2EDTA tubes following their own protocols. For TCRbeta analysis, collaborators shipped samples as frozen whole blood, isolated PBMCs, or DNA extracted from either of those sample types. Sequencing used peripheral blood. This receptor chain uses TRBV27 and TRBJ2-2; the D gene is unclear. The receptor was isolated from a man older than 75 with acute or convalescent COVID-19. The DNA is TGTGCCAGCAGATATCAACCCCGTGCCAGCACCGGGGAGCTGTTTTTT. Its product reads: CASRYQPRASTGELFF.